Listed here are 28 T cell receptor beta chains from one sample, sequenced in a study of control samples from healthy donors and cancer patients. The assay was immunoSEQ multiplex PCR, and TCRdb's table has in-frame clones only and misses some. The table includes 100,000 to 150,000 clones, roughly 84% detected once. Sequenced: blood. These receptors came from a man between 18 and 35 years old in good health.

This clone was seen only a few times. The chain has TRBV9 and TRBJ2-2; TRBD2 matches 8 bases. Germline V gives CDR1 SGDLS, CDR2 YYNGEE. V shed 7 bases, J shed 6 bases, and the junction held 5 bases outside the gene matches. This CDR3 has 13 residues. The CDR3 here is CASRREEAGELFF. Here the CDR3 DNA reads TGTGCCAGCCGGCGGGAGGAAGCCGGGGAGCTGTTTTTT.

The rearrangement links TRBV6-4 to TRBJ2-1; 11 positions agree with TRBD2. V was clipped by 2 bases and J by 3 bases; unmatched bases: 0. The CDR3 is 15 residues long. Germline CDR1 is MRHNA and CDR2 is SNTAGT. Written as DNA, the CDR3 is TGTGCCAGCAGTGACGGGACTAGCGGCTACAATGAGCAGTTCTTC. Protein product: CASSDGTSGYNEQFF.

The V call is TRBV7-8, the J call TRBJ2-7, with D unclear. This CDR3 comprises 13 residues. V was clipped by 4 bases and J by 5 bases, with 12 bases between them. Germline loops: CDR1 SGHVS, CDR2 FQNEAQ. The CDR3 here is CASSYRALNEQYF. The CDR3 coding sequence is TGTGCCAGCAGCTATCGCGCGCTAAACGAGCAGTACTTC.

The chain uses TRBV5-1 and TRBJ1-4; TRBD1 matches 7 bases. The CDR3 has 15 residues. V trimming: 0 bases; J trimming: 8 bases; junction bases outside the gene matches: 7. The germline V gene has CDR1 SGHRS and CDR2 YFSETQ. CDR3 nucleotides: TGCGCCAGCAGCTTGGAAGTGGCAGGGGGGGAAAAACTGTTTTTT. Its protein is CASSLEVAGGEKLFF.

The chain links TRBV9 to TRBJ1-5; 8 bases align to TRBD1. With 4 bases clipped from V and 5 bases from J, the junction kept 8 bases outside the gene matches. Germline values: CDR1 SGDLS, CDR2 YYNGEE. This CDR3 is built from 15 residues. The CDR3 bases are TGTGCCAGCAGCCAGGGGGCAGGTAGATATCAGCCCCAGCATTTT. Its protein product is CASSQGAGRYQPQHF.

The chain carries TRBV7-6 and TRBJ1-4; 7 bases align to TRBD1. Germline V gives CDR1 SGHVS, CDR2 FNYEAQ. This CDR3 has 14 residues. V dropped 5 bases and J dropped 3; count of bases not matched to a gene: 3. CDR3 region: CASSQGQPNEKLFF. As DNA, the CDR3 is TGTGCCAGCAGCCAGGGACAGCCTAATGAAAAACTGTTTTTT.

This chain joins TRBV25-1 and TRBJ1-3; unclear D gene. Trimming removed 10 bases at V and 3 bases at J, with 13 bases between. The CDR3 totals 13 residues. The germline gives CDR1 MGHDK, CDR2 SYGVNS. This chain's CDR3 is CATRPGFGNTIYF. Written as DNA, the CDR3 is TGTGCCACCCGCCCGGGGTTTGGAAACACCATATATTTT.

V and J are TRBV5-1 and TRBJ1-2; unclear D gene. Trimming took off 6 bases at V and 5 bases at J, with 20 bases between the two ends. The CDR3 extends over 15 amino acids. Germline CDR1 and CDR2: SGHRS and YFSETQ. The CDR3 DNA reads TGCGCCAGCACCCGGGAGGGTCCGGGTAGTTATGGCTACACCTTC. Translated: CASTREGPGSYGYTF.

The chain links TRBV19 to TRBJ2-3; no clear D gene. The CDR3 contains 13 residues. The germline V gene encodes CDR1 LNHDA and CDR2 SQIVND (reference sequence). Trimming cost V 6 bases and J 2 bases, with 9 bases left between them. CDR3 sequence: CASSPYLTDTQYF. The CDR3 coding sequence is TGTGCCAGTAGCCCCTACCTCACAGATACGCAGTATTTT.

J is TRBJ2-5 and V is TRBV4-3; D is perhaps TRBD1 (6 bases). Looked up from germline, CDR1 is LGHNA and CDR2 is YSLEER. This CDR3 has 18 amino acids. The germline V and J ends were trimmed by 1 base and 1 base, with 19 bases remaining between them. Written as DNA, the CDR3 is TGCGCCAGCAGCCAAGCCGTGCTCCTAGGACAGCCCCAAGAGACCCAGTACTTC. This translates into CASSQAVLLGQPQETQYF.

The rearrangement uses TRBV12-3 or TRBV12-4 and TRBJ1-6; D is undetermined. There are 12 residues in the CDR3. Trimming removed 4 bases from V and 7 bases from J, with 5 bases in between. CDR3 bases: TGTGCCAGCAGTTCTAGCAATTCACCCCTCCACTTT. Protein: CASSSSNSPLHF.

This rearrangement joins TRBV11-2 to TRBJ2-7; D uncertain. V was trimmed by 4 bases and J by 5 bases, leaving 15 bases between them. Looked up from germline, CDR1 is SGHAT and CDR2 is FQNNGV. This CDR3 comprises 14 residues. This chain's CDR3 is CASSSGQAEDEQYF. CDR3 nucleotides: TGTGCCAGCAGCTCCGGGCAGGCCGAGGACGAGCAGTACTTC.

The J gene is TRBJ1-6, the V gene TRBV30; the D is unclear. Trimming stripped 0 bases from V and 0 bases from J, with 6 bases between. This CDR3 contains 15 residues. Germline values: CDR1 GTSNPN, CDR2 SVGIG (reference sequence). The CDR3 coding sequence is TGTGCCTGGAGTGTCAGGAGCTCCTATAATTCACCCCTCCACTTT. This gives the protein CAWSVRSSYNSPLHF.

A few counts support this clone. The chain carries TRBV9 and TRBJ2-2, with 8 bases identical to TRBD2. CDR1 is SGDLS, CDR2 YYNGEE, per germline. With V trimmed by 0 bases and J by 8 bases, 9 bases remained unmatched. The CDR3 consists of 16 residues. The CDR3: CASSVGGLAVGGELFF. CDR3 in DNA: TGTGCCAGCAGCGTAGGTGGACTAGCAGTAGGAGGGGAGCTGTTTTTT. Full variable domain (rest looked up from reference TRBV9 and TRBJ2-2): DSGVTQTPKHLITATGQRVTLRCSPRSGDLSVYWYQQSLDQGLQFLIQYYNGEERAKGNILERFSAQQFPDLHSELNLSSLELGDSALYFCASSVGGLAVGGELFFGEGSRLTVL.

The V call is TRBV30, the J call TRBJ1-2; D is possibly TRBD1 (5 bases). Trimming shortened V by 2 bases and J by 4 bases, and 23 bases separated the two germline ends. The CDR3 length is 17 residues. Per the germline V gene, CDR1 is GTSNPN and CDR2 is SVGIG (reference sequence). The CDR3 sequence is CAWSSGGTAEFLYGYTF. The CDR3 nucleotides are TGTGCCTGGAGTTCGGGGGGGACGGCCGAGTTTCTCTATGGCTACACCTTC.

The V and J genes are TRBV7-2 and TRBJ2-2; 7 nucleotides align to TRBD1. The CDR3 has 16 residues. The V gene's germline CDR1 is SGHTA and CDR2 FQGNSA. Germline trimming cut 2 bases from V and 2 bases from J; bases unmatched to any gene: 5. Here the CDR3 reads CASSLNRGENTGELFF. The CDR3 nucleotides read TGTGCCAGCAGCTTAAACAGGGGCGAAAACACCGGGGAGCTGTTTTTT.

The rearrangement links TRBV5-8 to TRBJ1-4; 7 nucleotides match TRBD1. Germline values: CDR1 SGHTS, CDR2 YDEGEE. This CDR3 has 16 amino acids. The V and J ends lost 1 base and 0 bases, in that order; junction bases with no gene match: 3. The CDR3 here is CASSLPGQATNEKLFF. The CDR3 nucleotides read TGTGCCAGCAGCTTGCCCGGACAGGCAACTAATGAAAAACTGTTTTTT.

The chain employs TRBV27 and TRBJ1-1; TRBD1 is a possible D gene (5 bases). The CDR3 loop spans 14 amino acids. V lost 6 bases, J lost 1 base, and 12 bases lay in between. The germline V gene has CDR1 MNHEY and CDR2 SMNVEV (reference sequence). The CDR3 loop reads CASRRQRENTEAFF. In DNA, the CDR3 is TGTGCCAGCAGACGACAGAGAGAGAACACTGAAGCTTTCTTT.

The V and J genes are TRBV28 and TRBJ2-7, with D unresolved. CDR1 is MDHEN, CDR2 SYDVKM, per germline. The CDR3 extends over 14 amino acids. The V and J ends lost 8 bases and 4 bases respectively, with 18 bases between them. As DNA, the CDR3 is TGTGCCAGCTGTAAAAGGCTGGTATCGTACGAGCAGTACTTC. Protein: CASCKRLVSYEQYF.

About this clone itself: One end of the junction varies from germline; a read error may be responsible. CDR3 DNA: TGTGCCACCTCAGTAGGGGTTGATGGCTACACCTTC. It is translated as CATSVGVDGYTF. The chain is built from TRBV18 and TRBJ1-2, with a weak D call TRBD1 (5 bases). This CDR3 is built from 12 residues. Germline values: CDR1 KGHSH, CDR2 LQKENI.

The gene calls are TRBV10-3 and TRBJ2-2; 13 bases line up with TRBD2. Trimming cost V 8 bases and J 3 bases; bases outside gene matches: 6. The CDR3 is made up of 16 amino acids. Per the germline V gene, CDR1 is ENHRY and CDR2 is SYGVKD. CDR3 nucleotides: TGTGCCATCCGGACTAGCGGGAGCGTAGACACCGGGGAGCTGTTTTTT. This sequence encodes CAIRTSGSVDTGELFF.

This clone was found a few times. The V call is TRBV2, the J call TRBJ1-5; 8 nucleotides align to TRBD1. V gave up 6 bases and J gave up 4 bases; unmatched junction bases: 5. The CDR3 is 14 amino acids. Germline values: CDR1 SNHLY, CDR2 FYNNEI. This CDR3 is CASRGDRTNQPQHF. The CDR3 DNA is TGTGCCAGCAGGGGGGACAGGACTAATCAGCCCCAGCATTTT.

The chain carries TRBV3-1 (or the pseudogene TRBV3-2) and TRBJ2-5, with TRBD2 matching 7 bases. The CDR3 is 16 residues long. V shed 7 bases and J 5 bases; nucleotides not matched to a gene: 16. Germline V gene data show CDR1 as LGHDT and CDR2 as YNNKEL (reference sequence). CDR3 in amino acids: CASTHGSWGGRETQYF. The DNA for the CDR3 is TGTGCCAGCACCCACGGGAGCTGGGGGGGTAGGGAGACCCAGTACTTC.

The gene calls are TRBV7-8 and TRBJ1-1, with TRBD1 identical over 12 bases. V was pared by 5 bases and J by 0 bases, with 10 bases of the junction left unmatched. The germline gives CDR1 SGHVS, CDR2 FQNEAQ. The CDR3 has 18 amino acids. CDR3 region: CASSITGTGGGLNTEAFF. The CDR3 nucleotides are TGTGCCAGCAGCATAACCGGGACAGGGGGCGGATTGAACACTGAAGCTTTCTTT.

The V gene is TRBV27, the J gene TRBJ2-7; TRBD2 matches at 11 bases. V was pared by 6 bases and J by 3 bases, with 4 bases of the junction left unmatched. This CDR3 is built from 14 residues. Germline loops: CDR1 MNHEY, CDR2 SMNVEV (reference sequence). The DNA of the CDR3 is TGTGCCAGCAGATCGGGACTAGCGGTCTACGAGCAGTACTTC. Encoded protein: CASRSGLAVYEQYF.

This chain links TRBV27 with TRBJ1-6; D gene ambiguous. Germline V gives CDR1 MNHEY, CDR2 SMNVEV (reference sequence). The V end lost 5 bases, the J end lost 10 bases, and 18 bases lay between the germline ends. This CDR3 is 15 amino acids long. This CDR3 is CASSRGEGVASPLHF. CDR3 coding DNA: TGTGCCAGCAGTCGCGGCGAGGGTGTCGCATCACCCCTCCACTTT.

V usage is TRBV28 and J usage is TRBJ2-4; D is undetermined. V shed 9 bases and J shed 1 base, with 16 bases lying between them. In germline, CDR1 is MDHEN, CDR2 SYDVKM. The CDR3 contains 15 residues. The chain's CDR3 is CASQTGYGAKNIQYF. The DNA of the CDR3 is TGTGCCAGTCAAACTGGGTACGGGGCCAAAAACATTCAGTACTTC.

This chain uses TRBV28 with TRBJ2-4; 8 bases map to TRBD2. V trimming: 5 bases; J trimming: 0 bases; junction bases outside the gene matches: 6. In germline, CDR1 is MDHEN, CDR2 SYDVKM. CDR3 size: 16 residues. DNA of the CDR3: TGTGCCAGCAGTCCCCCGGGAGGGCTAGCCAAAAACATTCAGTACTTC. Protein: CASSPPGGLAKNIQYF. Using reference TRBV28 and TRBJ2-4 for the parts outside the CDR3, the full variable domain is DVKVTQSSRYLVKRTGEKVFLECVQDMDHENMFWYRQDPGLGLRLIYFSYDVKMKEKGDIPEGYSVSREKKERFSLILESASTNQTSMYLCASSPPGGLAKNIQYFGAGTRLSVL.